Listed below are T cell receptor beta chains from one sample, sequenced in a study of blood T cells in healthy people across ages. MiXCR was run by TCRdb on the 5' RACE reads, yielding one entry per CDR3 protein. In the table there are over 600,000 distinct CDR3 sequences, roughly 20% of which are singletons. Material for sequencing was blood. The origin of the receptors is a man aged 70 or older in good health. CDR3s include the opening cysteine and the closing phenylalanine or tryptophan. Fields, in order: clone size, D gene, V gene, J gene, CDR3 length, CDR3 DNA, CDR3 protein. A D gene is named only where the DNA matches it firmly. Size tells how often a clone was seen (once, few, many) or the class of an expanded clone, and some rows leave it out.

size: NA
D: NA
V: TRBV5-1
J: TRBJ2-2
length: 15
DNA: TGCGCCAGCTCAGGGGCGAACGCGAACACCGGGGAGCTGTTTTTT
CDR3: CASSGANANTGELFF

size: NA
D: TRBD2
V: TRBV5-1
J: TRBJ2-7
length: 15
DNA: TGCGCCAGCAGCTTAACTAGCGCGAGCTCCTACGAGCAGTACTTC
CDR3: CASSLTSASSYEQYF

size: NA
D: NA
V: TRBV12-3/TRBV12-4
J: TRBJ2-1
length: 15
DNA: TGTGCCAGCAGCCCAGACTACCGCTCCTACAATGAGCAGTTCTTC
CDR3: CASSPDYRSYNEQFF

size: few
D: NA
V: TRBV6-1
J: TRBJ1-2
length: 15
DNA: TGTGCCAGCAACCGGCCGGGACGGAAATTCTATGGCTACACCTTC
CDR3: CASNRPGRKFYGYTF

size: few
D: TRBD1
V: TRBV18
J: TRBJ2-7
length: 15
DNA: TGTGCCAGCTCCCGATCACAGGGGGATATCTACGAGCAGTACTTC
CDR3: CASSRSQGDIYEQYF

size: NA
D: TRBD2
V: TRBV5-1
J: TRBJ2-2
length: 18
DNA: TGCGCCAGCAGCTTGGGGCTCTCTAGCGGGAGATGGACCGGGGAGCTGTTTTTT
CDR3: CASSLGLSSGRWTGELFF

size: many
D: NA
V: TRBV28
J: TRBJ2-5
length: 14
DNA: TGTGCCAGCAGTTCCGGAGGACCCCAAGAGACCCAGTACTTC
CDR3: CASSSGGPQETQYF

size: few
D: NA
V: TRBV20-1
J: TRBJ2-7
length: 17
DNA: TGCAGTGCTAGAGATTATAGTGGGCAGGGAATCTCCTACGAGCAGTACTTC
CDR3: CSARDYSGQGISYEQYF

size: few
D: TRBD1
V: TRBV6-6
J: TRBJ1-2
length: 16
DNA: TGTGCCAGCAGACGGTACCCCGAACAGGGGGAGGTCGGGTACACCTTC
CDR3: CASRRYPEQGEVGYTF

size: NA
D: NA
V: TRBV6-4
J: TRBJ2-1
length: 15
DNA: TGTGCCAGCAGTGACTCCCCGACTTCCTACAATGAGCAGTTCTTC
CDR3: CASSDSPTSYNEQFF

size: NA
D: NA
V: TRBV6-5
J: TRBJ2-3
length: 16
DNA: TGTGCCAGCAGTTACTCGGGGGGGGCACCCACAGATACGCAGTATTTT
CDR3: CASSYSGGAPTDTQYF

size: NA
D: NA
V: TRBV2
J: TRBJ2-5
length: 13
DNA: TGTGCCAGCAGTGAACAGCGATCAGAGACCCAGTACTTC
CDR3: CASSEQRSETQYF

size: NA
D: TRBD2
V: TRBV4-2
J: TRBJ2-1
length: 17
DNA: TGTGCCAGCAGCCATGGACTAGCGGGATCTGCCTACAATGAGCAGTTCTTC
CDR3: CASSHGLAGSAYNEQFF

size: NA
D: TRBD2
V: TRBV4-2
J: TRBJ2-4
length: 17
DNA: TGTGCCAGCAGCCAAGGGGGGACTAGCGGTTCTGGAAACATTCAGTACTTC
CDR3: CASSQGGTSGSGNIQYF

size: NA
D: TRBD1
V: TRBV28
J: TRBJ2-7
length: 11
DNA: TGTGCAGCAAGAGGGGGCTTGGAGCAGTACTTC
CDR3: CAARGGLEQYF

size: many
D: TRBD1
V: TRBV2
J: TRBJ2-7
length: 13
DNA: TGTGCCAGCAGTTCGGACAGGGCCTACGAGCAGTACTTC
CDR3: CASSSDRAYEQYF